The TCR beta chain under discussion was sequenced for a study of CD8+CD57+ T cells in acquired aplastic anemia. Study observations and caveats: Almost 30 CD8+ CDR3 sequences occurred in both the patients and the controls.

Genomic DNA, serving as template, underwent TCR beta VDJ and CDR3 profiling. MiXCR, applied by TCRdb to the reads, yields one record per CDR3 protein. There are 200,000 to 250,000 distinct CDR3 sequences in the sample; 45% to 50% occur only once, and 7% to 10% lies in the top ten. There are 13 residues in the CDR3. Germline CDR1 is LNHDA and CDR2 is SQIVND (reference sequence). All sequencing subjects had displayed CD8+CD57+ cell expansion on flow cytometry. Patients uniformly had severe acquired aplastic anemia. To note about this clonotype: The antigen is undetermined.

Sequencing was done on a sample of sorted CD4+, CD8+, or CD8+CD57+ T cells (not recorded which) from PBMCs. The receptor's source is a human donor with aplastic anemia. The J gene is TRBJ2-5, the V gene TRBV19, with D perhaps given as TRBD1 or TRBD2 (5 bases each). The DNA of the CDR3 is TGTGCTTCAACGGGGCAGCTACAAGAGACCCAGTACTTC. Translating gives CASTGQLQETQYF.